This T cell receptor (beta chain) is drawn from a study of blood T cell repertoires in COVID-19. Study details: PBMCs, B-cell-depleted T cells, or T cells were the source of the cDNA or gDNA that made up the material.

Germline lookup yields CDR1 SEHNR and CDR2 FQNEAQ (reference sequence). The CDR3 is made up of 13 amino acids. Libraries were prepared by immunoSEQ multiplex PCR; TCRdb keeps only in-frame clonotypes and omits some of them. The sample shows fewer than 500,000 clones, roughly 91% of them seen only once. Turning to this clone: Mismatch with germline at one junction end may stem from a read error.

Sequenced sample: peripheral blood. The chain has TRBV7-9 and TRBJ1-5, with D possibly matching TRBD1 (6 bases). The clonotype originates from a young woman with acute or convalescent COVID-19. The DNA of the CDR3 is TGTGCCAGCAGTTTAGGGGGAGGTCAGCCCCAGCATTTT. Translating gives CASSLGGGQPQHF.